The rows below give T cell receptor beta chains drawn from one sample of a study of tumor and adjacent non-tumor tissue in lung cancer. TCRdb re-derived calls from the multiplex PCR reads in MiXCR, one entry per CDR3 protein. The sample records 110,000 or so distinct CDR3 sequences, more than 70% being singletons. The sample consisted of lung tumor tissue. The receptor set was obtained from a woman aged 55-70 years with non-small cell lung cancer. CDR3s include the opening cysteine and the closing phenylalanine or tryptophan. The D gene is left open where the match is weak. Some rows have no size entry. The others give once, few or many, or a class for an expanded clone.

j_call clone_size d_call v_call cdr3_aa cdr3_nt
TRBJ1-6 NA NA TRBV11-2 CSSSLAVGVNSPLHF TGTTCCAGCAGCTTAGCCGTAGGTGTGAATTCACCCCTCCACTTT
TRBJ2-1 NA NA TRBV11-2 CVSSLRPSGTGYNEQFF TGTGTCAGCAGCTTAAGACCCTCAGGGACTGGCTACAATGAACAGTTCTTC
TRBJ1-6 many NA TRBV11-2 CASSPGVYNSPLHF TGTGCCAGCAGCCCCGGGGTCTATAATTCACCCCTCCACTTT
TRBJ1-1 few TRBD1 TRBV5-4 CASTRLLGQGNTEAFF TGTGCCAGCACCCGGCTGTTAGGACAGGGGAACACTGAAGCTTTCTTT
TRBJ2-1 NA NA TRBV11-3 CASSPRGPGYDEQFF TGTGCCAGCAGCCCCAGAGGGCCGGGTTACGATGAGCAGTTCTTC
TRBJ2-7 NA NA TRBV4-3 CASSQFIMGPELYF TGCGCCAGTAGCCAATTCATCATGGGACCCGAGCTGTACTTT
TRBJ2-5 NA TRBD1 TRBV6-2/TRBV6-3 CVSSRAEGQQETQYF TGTGTCAGCAGTAGAGCTGAGGGACAGCAAGAGACCCAGTACTTC
TRBJ2-5 NA TRBD2 TRBV20-1 CSASHKRGVGETQYF TGCAGTGCTTCCCACAAACGGGGGGTGGGAGAGACCCAGTACTTC
TRBJ2-7 NA NA TRBV11-3 CASSLDTETYEHYF TGCGCCAGCAGTTTAGATACGGAAACCTACGAGCACTACTTC
TRBJ2-2 NA NA TRBV29-1 CSVGVARVRNTGELFF TGCAGCGTTGGGGTAGCGAGAGTACGGAACACCGGGGAACTGTTTTTT
TRBJ1-2 NA NA TRBV11-1 CASNSQGPPYGYTF TGTGCCAGCAACTCACAGGGCCCGCCTTATGGCTACACCTTC
TRBJ2-1 NA NA TRBV20-1 CNQTIGNEQFF TGCAATCAGACTATCGGCAATGAGCAGTTCTTC
TRBJ2-7 many TRBD1 TRBV6-5 CASRRGQGAYYEQYF TGTGCCAGCAGAAGGGGACAGGGGGCTTACTACGAGCAGTACTTC
TRBJ1-3 once TRBD1 TRBV11-2 CASRLTGNRNTIYF TGTGCCAGCAGACTGACAGGGAATCGAAACACCATATATTTT
TRBJ2-7 many NA TRBV6-6 CASSYDRPYEQYF TGTGCCAGCAGTTACGACAGGCCCTACGAGCAGTACTTC
TRBJ2-1 NA NA TRBV20-1 CSVGPLGTRGNDEQFF TGTAGTGTTGGACCCCTGGGAACGAGGGGGAACGATGAGCAGTTCTTC
TRBJ2-3 NA NA TRBV7-2 CASNLVGGPSTDTQYF TGTGCCAGCAACTTAGTTGGGGGGCCTAGCACAGATACGCAGTATTTT
TRBJ1-6 NA NA TRBV11-2 CATSLQPSPNSTLHF TGCGCCACCAGCTTACAACCCAGCCCGAATTCAACCCTCCACTTT
TRBJ1-6 NA NA TRBV20-1 CNATKQGRGLPLHF TGCAATGCTACTAAACAGGGCCGGGGGTTACCCCTCCACTTT
TRBJ2-7 NA NA TRBV4-3 CANSQDQSRGSEQHF TGCGCCAACAGCCAAGACCAGTCCAGGGGCTCCGAGCAGCACTTC
TRBJ1-5 many NA TRBV6-2/TRBV6-3 CASRGAGQPQHF TGTGCCAGCAGGGGGGCGGGTCAGCCCCAGCATTTT
TRBJ1-2 few NA TRBV7-9 CASSLSRQSRDGYTF TGTGCCAGCAGCTTGTCCCGACAGTCAAGAGATGGCTACACCTTC
TRBJ2-1 NA NA TRBV7-8 CASEGQSSYNEQFF TGTGCCAGCGAAGGCCAGAGCTCCTACAATGAGCAGTTCTTC
TRBJ2-7 many NA TRBV20-1 CSARQEAYEQYF TGCAGTGCTAGACAGGAGGCCTACGAGCAGTACTTC
TRBJ2-2 NA NA TRBV13 CASSLWDRRNTGKLFF TGTGCCAGCAGCTTGTGGGATAGGAGGAACACCGGGAAGCTGTTTTTT
TRBJ2-3 few NA TRBV5-4 CASSPAGVGTDTQYF TGTGCCAGCAGCCCCGCCGGGGTGGGCACAGATACGCAGTATTTT
TRBJ1-1 once NA TRBV7-9 CACSPRGLNTEAFF TGTGCCTGCAGCCCCCGGGGGCTGAACACTGAGGCTTTCTTT
TRBJ1-6 NA TRBD1 TRBV30 CVWTVTGANSPLHF TGTGTCTGGACTGTGACAGGGGCAAATTCACCCCTCCACTTT
TRBJ2-5 many NA TRBV5-8 CASSYTRPGETQYF TGTGCCAGCAGTTACACTAGGCCTGGGGAGACCCAGTACTTC